Listed below are T cell receptor beta chains from one sample, sequenced in a study of T-cell reconstitution after alpha-beta-depleted transplantation in children. TCRdb recomputed calls from the PCR reads with MiXCR, one row per CDR3 protein. The repertoire holds around 450,000 distinct CDR3 sequences, 8% to 11% seen once, with around 2% in the top ten. Specimen: PBMCs, collected before TCRalphabeta/CD19-depleted stem cell transplant. These receptors were obtained from a child under 10 years old with inherited bone marrow failure, due to receive a stem cell transplant. The CDR3 runs from the conserved cysteine through the conserved F or W. D genes are given only for firm matches. Clone size is given for some rows only: seen once, a few or many times, or a class if the clone is expanded.

D: .
J: TRBJ1-1
V: TRBV4-3
size: many
DNA: TGCGCCAGCAGCCCAAGACACAGGTACACTGAAGCTTTCTTT
CDR3: CASSPRHRYTEAFF

D: TRBD2
J: TRBJ2-1
V: TRBV13
size: many
DNA: TGTGCCACGGGGGGGCTCATAGCGGGAGGGCCGGGTAATGAGCAGTTCTTC
CDR3: CATGGLIAGGPGNEQFF

D: .
J: TRBJ2-3
V: TRBV29-1
size: few
DNA: TGCAGCGTTGAATTAGGAGAGGGGTACACAGATACGCAGTATTTT
CDR3: CSVELGEGYTDTQYF

D: .
J: TRBJ2-1
V: TRBV27
size: .
DNA: TGTGCCAGCATTTCCGGGTTCAATGAGCAGTTCTTC
CDR3: CASISGFNEQFF

D: TRBD2
J: TRBJ2-5
V: TRBV25-1
size: many
DNA: TGTGCCAGCAGTGGGACTAGCGGGAGAGGGGGAGAGACCCAGTACTTC
CDR3: CASSGTSGRGGETQYF

D: .
J: TRBJ1-1
V: TRBV24-1
size: many
DNA: TGTGCCACCCCTGAAGCTTTCTTT
CDR3: CATPEAFF

D: .
J: TRBJ2-7
V: TRBV27
size: many
DNA: TGTGCCAGCAGTTTAGGCGCGGGAAGTTCATACGAGCAGTACTTC
CDR3: CASSLGAGSSYEQYF

D: TRBD2
J: TRBJ2-7
V: TRBV2
size: few
DNA: TGTGCCAGCAACCGTCTAGCGGACGACGAGCAGTACTTC
CDR3: CASNRLADDEQYF

D: .
J: TRBJ2-7
V: TRBV9
size: many
DNA: TGTGCCAGCAGCCCTTCCGGGACCCAATCCTACGAGCAGTACTTC
CDR3: CASSPSGTQSYEQYF

D: .
J: TRBJ2-3
V: TRBV12-3/TRBV12-4
size: many
DNA: TGTGCCAGCAGTCTGCCTCGACATCGGGACCCCACAGATACGCAGTATTTT
CDR3: CASSLPRHRDPTDTQYF

D: .
J: TRBJ1-5
V: TRBV7-2
size: many
DNA: TGTGCCAGCAGCTTAGCATGGCAGGGCGCACACAATCAGCCCCAGCATTTT
CDR3: CASSLAWQGAHNQPQHF

D: .
J: TRBJ2-1
V: TRBV7-2
size: many
DNA: TGTGCCAGCAGCTTAGCTTATCGGCGGGTCTACAATGAGCAGTTCTTC
CDR3: CASSLAYRRVYNEQFF

D: .
J: TRBJ2-6
V: TRBV15
size: many
DNA: TGTGCCACCAGCAGAGATGGCTCAGCCTCTGGGGCCAACGTCCTGACTTTC
CDR3: CATSRDGSASGANVLTF